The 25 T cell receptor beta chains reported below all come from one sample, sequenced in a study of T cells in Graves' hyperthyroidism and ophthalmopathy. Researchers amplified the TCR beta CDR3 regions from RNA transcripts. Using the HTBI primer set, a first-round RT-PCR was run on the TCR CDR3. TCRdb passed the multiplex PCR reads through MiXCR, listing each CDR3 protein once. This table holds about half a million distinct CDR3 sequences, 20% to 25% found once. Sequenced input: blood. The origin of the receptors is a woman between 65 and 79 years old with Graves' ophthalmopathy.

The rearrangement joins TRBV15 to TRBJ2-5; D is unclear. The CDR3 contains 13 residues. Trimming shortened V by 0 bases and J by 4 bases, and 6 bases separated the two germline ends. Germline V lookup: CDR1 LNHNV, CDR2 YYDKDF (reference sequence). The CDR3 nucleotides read TGTGCCACCAGCAGAGATCTGGGAGAGACCCAGTACTTC. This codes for CATSRDLGETQYF.

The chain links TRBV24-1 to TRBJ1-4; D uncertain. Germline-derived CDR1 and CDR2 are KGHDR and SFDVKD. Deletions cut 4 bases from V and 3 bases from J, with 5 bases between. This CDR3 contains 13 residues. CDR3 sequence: CATSDGANEKLFF. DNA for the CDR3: TGTGCCACCAGTGACGGTGCTAATGAAAAACTGTTTTTT.

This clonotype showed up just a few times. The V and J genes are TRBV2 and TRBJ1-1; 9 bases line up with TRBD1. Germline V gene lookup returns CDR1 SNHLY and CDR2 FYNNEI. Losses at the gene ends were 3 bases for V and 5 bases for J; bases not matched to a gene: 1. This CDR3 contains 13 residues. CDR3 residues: CASSDGQGTEAFF. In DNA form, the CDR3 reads TGTGCCAGCAGTGATGGACAGGGGACTGAAGCTTTCTTT.

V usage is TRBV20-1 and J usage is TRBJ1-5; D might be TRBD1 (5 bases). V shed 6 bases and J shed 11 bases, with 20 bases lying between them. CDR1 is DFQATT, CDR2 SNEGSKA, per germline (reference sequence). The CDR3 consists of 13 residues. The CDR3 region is CSANRDSFLSQHF. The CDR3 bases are TGCAGTGCAAACCGGGACTCCTTTCTGTCCCAGCATTTT.

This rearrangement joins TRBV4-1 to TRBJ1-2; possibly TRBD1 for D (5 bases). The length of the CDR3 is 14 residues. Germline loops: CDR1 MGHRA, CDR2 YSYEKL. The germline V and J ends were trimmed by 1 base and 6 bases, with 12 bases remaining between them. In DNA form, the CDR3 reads TGCGCCAGCAGCCAAGTCGGGGCCGGGGATGGCTACACCTTC. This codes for CASSQVGAGDGYTF.

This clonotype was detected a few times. The CDR3 sequence: CATSRESGRTDTQYF. Written as DNA, the CDR3 is TGTGCCACCAGCAGAGAAAGCGGGCGCACAGATACGCAGTATTTT. The chain links TRBV15 to TRBJ2-3; possible D gene TRBD2, 6 bases. The CDR3 totals 15 residues. V lost 0 bases and J 1 base, leaving 8 bases between the germline ends. Per germline, CDR1 LNHNV and CDR2 YYDKDF (reference sequence).

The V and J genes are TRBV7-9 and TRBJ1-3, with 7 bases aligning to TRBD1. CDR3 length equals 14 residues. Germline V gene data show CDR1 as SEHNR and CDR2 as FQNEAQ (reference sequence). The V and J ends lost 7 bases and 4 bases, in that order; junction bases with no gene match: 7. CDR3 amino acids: CASTDRAGGNTIYF. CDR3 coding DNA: TGTGCCAGCACTGACAGGGCGGGAGGAAACACCATATATTTT.

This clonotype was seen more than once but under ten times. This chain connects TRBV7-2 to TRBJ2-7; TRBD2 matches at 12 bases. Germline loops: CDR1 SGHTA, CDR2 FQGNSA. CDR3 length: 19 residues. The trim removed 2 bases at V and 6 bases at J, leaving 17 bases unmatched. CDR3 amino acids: CASSLRGGASGRAIGEQYF. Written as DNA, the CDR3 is TGTGCCAGCAGCTTAAGGGGTGGAGCTAGCGGGAGGGCAATAGGCGAGCAGTACTTC.

Here the CDR3 reads CATSPLGDSYQETQYF. The CDR3 region has the DNA TGTGCCACCTCCCCCCTGGGGGACTCGTACCAAGAGACCCAGTACTTC. The chain carries TRBV10-3 and TRBJ2-5; maybe TRBD2 (6 bases). V lost 10 bases and J 0 bases, leaving 21 bases between the germline ends. Germline-derived CDR1 and CDR2 are ENHRY and SYGVKD. CDR3 size: 16 residues.

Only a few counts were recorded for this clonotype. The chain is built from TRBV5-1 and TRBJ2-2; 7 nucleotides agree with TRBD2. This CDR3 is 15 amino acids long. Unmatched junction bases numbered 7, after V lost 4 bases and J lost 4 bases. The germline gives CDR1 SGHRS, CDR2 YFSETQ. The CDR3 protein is CASSTGLDPTGELFF. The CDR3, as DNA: TGCGCCAGCAGCACTGGACTAGATCCCACCGGGGAGCTGTTTTTT.

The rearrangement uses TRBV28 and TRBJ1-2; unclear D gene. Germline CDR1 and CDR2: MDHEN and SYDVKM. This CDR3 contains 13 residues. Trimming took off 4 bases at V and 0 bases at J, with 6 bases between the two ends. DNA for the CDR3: TGTGCCAGCAGTTCGCCAGCTAACTATGGCTACACCTTC. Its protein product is CASSSPANYGYTF.

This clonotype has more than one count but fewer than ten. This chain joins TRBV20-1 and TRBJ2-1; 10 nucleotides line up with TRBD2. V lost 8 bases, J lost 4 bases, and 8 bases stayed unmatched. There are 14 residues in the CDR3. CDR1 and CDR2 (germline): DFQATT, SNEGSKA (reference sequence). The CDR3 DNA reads TGCAGTACGCAACGACTAGCGGGTTACAATGAGCAGTTCTTC. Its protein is CSTQRLAGYNEQFF.

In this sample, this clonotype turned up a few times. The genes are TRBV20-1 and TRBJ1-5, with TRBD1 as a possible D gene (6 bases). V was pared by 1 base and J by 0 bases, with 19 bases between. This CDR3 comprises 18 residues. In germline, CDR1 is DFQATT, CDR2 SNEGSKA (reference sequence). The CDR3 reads CSARGVQGGTYSNQPQHF. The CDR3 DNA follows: TGCAGTGCTAGAGGAGTACAGGGAGGTACTTATAGCAATCAGCCCCAGCATTTT.

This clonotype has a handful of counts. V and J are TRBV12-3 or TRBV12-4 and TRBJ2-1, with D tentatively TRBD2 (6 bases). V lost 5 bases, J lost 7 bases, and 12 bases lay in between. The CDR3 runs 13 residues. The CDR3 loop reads CASSRTTLNEQFF. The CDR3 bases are TGTGCCAGCAGTCGGACTACGCTTAATGAGCAGTTCTTC.

The chain's CDR3 is CASSVTGTSQHF. CDR3 bases: TGTGCCAGCAGCGTAACAGGGACCAGTCAGCATTTT. The J gene is TRBJ1-5, the V gene TRBV7-2; perhaps TRBD1 as D (6 bases). The CDR3 consists of 12 residues. The V end lost 5 bases, the J end lost 13 bases, and 15 bases lay between the germline ends. Germline V CDR1 and CDR2: SGHTA, FQGNSA.

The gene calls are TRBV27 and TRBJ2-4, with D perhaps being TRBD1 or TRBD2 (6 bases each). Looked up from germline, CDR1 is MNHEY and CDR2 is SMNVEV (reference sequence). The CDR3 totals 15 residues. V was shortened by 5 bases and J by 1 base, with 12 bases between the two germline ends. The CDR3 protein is CASSHRAGAKNIQYF. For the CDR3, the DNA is TGTGCCAGCAGTCACAGGGCGGGGGCCAAAAACATTCAGTACTTC.

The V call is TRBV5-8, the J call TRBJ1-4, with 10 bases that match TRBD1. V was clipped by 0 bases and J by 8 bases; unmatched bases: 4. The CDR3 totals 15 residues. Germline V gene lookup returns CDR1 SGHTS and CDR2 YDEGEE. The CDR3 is CASSLAGTGDEKLFF. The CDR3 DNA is TGTGCCAGCAGCTTGGCCGGGACAGGGGACGAAAAACTGTTTTTT.

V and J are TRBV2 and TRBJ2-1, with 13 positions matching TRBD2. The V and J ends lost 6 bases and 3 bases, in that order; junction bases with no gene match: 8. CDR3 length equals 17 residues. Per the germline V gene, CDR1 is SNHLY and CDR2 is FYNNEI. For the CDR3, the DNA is TGTGCCAGCAGCACGGACGGACTAGCGGGAGTCTACAATGAGCAGTTCTTC. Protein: CASSTDGLAGVYNEQFF.

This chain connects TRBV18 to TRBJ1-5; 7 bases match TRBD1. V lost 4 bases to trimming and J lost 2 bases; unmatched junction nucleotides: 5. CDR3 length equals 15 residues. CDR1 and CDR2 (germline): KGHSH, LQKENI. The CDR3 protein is CASSHSGTGNQPQHF. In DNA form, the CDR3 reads TGTGCCAGCTCACATAGCGGGACAGGCAATCAGCCCCAGCATTTT.

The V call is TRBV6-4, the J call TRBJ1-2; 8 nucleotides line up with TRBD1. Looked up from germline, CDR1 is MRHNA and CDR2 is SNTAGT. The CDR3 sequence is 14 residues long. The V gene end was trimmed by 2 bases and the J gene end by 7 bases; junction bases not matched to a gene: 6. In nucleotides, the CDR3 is TGTGCCAGCAGTGACGCTGGACAGGGCGGTGGCTACACCTTC. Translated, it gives CASSDAGQGGGYTF.

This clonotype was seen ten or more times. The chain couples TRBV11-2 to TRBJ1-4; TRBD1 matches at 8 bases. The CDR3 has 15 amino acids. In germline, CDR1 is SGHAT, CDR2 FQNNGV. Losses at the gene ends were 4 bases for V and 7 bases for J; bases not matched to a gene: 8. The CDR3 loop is CASSWTGTGSEKLFF. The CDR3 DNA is TGTGCCAGCAGCTGGACCGGGACAGGCTCTGAAAAACTGTTTTTT.

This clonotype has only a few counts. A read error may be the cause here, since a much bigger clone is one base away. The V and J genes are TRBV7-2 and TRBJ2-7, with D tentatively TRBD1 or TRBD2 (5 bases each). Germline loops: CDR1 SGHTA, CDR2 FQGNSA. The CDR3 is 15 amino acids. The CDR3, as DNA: TGTGCCAGCGGCTTAGTGGGACCTGTAACCTACGAGCAGTACTTC. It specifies CASGLVGPVTYEQYF.

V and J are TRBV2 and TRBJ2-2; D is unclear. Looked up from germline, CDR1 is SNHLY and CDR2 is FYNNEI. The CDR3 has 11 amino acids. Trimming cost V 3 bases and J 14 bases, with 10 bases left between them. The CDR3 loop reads CASSESGSLFF. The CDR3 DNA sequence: TGTGCCAGCAGTGAGTCCGGGTCCCTGTTTTTT.

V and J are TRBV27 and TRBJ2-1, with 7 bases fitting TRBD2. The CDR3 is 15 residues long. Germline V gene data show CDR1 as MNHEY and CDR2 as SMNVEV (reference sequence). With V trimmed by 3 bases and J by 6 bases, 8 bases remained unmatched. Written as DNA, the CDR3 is TGTGCCAGCAGTTTCAGTTCGGGAGGTTTCAATGAGCAGTTCTTC. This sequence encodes CASSFSSGGFNEQFF.

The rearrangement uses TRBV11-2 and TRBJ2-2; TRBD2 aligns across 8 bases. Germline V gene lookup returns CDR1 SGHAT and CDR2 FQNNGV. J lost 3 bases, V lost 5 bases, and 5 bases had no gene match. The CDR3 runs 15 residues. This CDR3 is CASSPGLGDTGELFF. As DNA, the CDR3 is TGTGCCAGCAGCCCGGGACTAGGAGACACCGGGGAGCTGTTTTTT. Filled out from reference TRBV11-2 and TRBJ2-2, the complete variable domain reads EAGVAQSPRYKIIEKRQSVAFWCNPISGHATLYWYQQILGQGPKLLIQFQNNGVVDDSQLPKDRFSAERLKGVDSTLKIQPAKLEDSAVYLCASSPGLGDTGELFFGEGSRLTVL.